The source of this T cell receptor (beta chain) is a study of cytomegalovirus exposure and HLA in healthy donors. Study results and caveats: For most TCR sequences rarity was the rule, although some public TCRs occurred in many donors. Cytomegalovirus status was reportedly diagnosed by the classifier with high specificity and sensitivity. As confirmed in vitro, three CMV-associated chains were specific for CMV antigens.

It was the approximately 120-subject validation cohort, separate from the roughly 700-subject first cohort, to which the donors belonged. Assay used: immunoSEQ multiplex PCR; TCRdb lists only in-frame clones, some missing. The profile shows about 56,000 clones, approximately 93% of them singletons. As concerns this clone: What it binds is not known.

Germline V lookup: CDR1 SGDLS, CDR2 YYNGEE. The V end lost 0 bases, the J end lost 8 bases, and 9 bases lay between the germline ends. The CDR3 extends over 13 amino acids. Sequenced sample: PBMCs. This rearrangement joins TRBV9 to TRBJ2-1; no clear D. The clonotype was recovered from a woman aged 18-30 years in good health and CMV-seronegative. CDR3 in amino acids: CASSVDSSYEQFF. CDR3 nucleotide sequence: TGTGCCAGCAGCGTAGACAGTTCGTATGAGCAGTTCTTC.